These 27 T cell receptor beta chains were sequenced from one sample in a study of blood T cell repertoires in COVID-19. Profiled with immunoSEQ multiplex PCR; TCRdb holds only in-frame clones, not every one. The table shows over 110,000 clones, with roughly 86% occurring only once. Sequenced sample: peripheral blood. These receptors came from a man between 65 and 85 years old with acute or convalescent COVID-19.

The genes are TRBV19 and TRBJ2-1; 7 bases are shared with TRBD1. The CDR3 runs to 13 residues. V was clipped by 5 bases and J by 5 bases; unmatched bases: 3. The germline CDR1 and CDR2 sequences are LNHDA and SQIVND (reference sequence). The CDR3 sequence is CASSRTGDNEQFF. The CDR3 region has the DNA TGTGCCAGTAGTCGAACAGGGGACAATGAGCAGTTCTTC.

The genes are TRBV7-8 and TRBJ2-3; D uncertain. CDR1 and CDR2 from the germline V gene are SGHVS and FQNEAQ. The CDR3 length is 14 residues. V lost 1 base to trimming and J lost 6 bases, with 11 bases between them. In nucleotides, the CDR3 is TGTGCCAGCAGCTTAGACTATTCACACGATACGCAGTATTTT. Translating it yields CASSLDYSHDTQYF.

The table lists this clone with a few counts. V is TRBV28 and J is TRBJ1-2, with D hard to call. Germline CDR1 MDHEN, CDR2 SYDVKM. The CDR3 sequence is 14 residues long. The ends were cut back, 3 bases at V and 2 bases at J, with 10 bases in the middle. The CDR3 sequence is CASSLVRRNYGYTF. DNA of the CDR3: TGTGCCAGCAGTTTGGTCAGGAGGAACTATGGCTACACCTTC.

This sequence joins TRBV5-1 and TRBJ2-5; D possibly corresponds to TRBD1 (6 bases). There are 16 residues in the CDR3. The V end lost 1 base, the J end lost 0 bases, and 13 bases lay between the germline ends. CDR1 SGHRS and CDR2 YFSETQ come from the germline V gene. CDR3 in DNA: TGCGCCAGCAGCTTGTATCAGGGGCCAAACCAAGAGACCCAGTACTTC. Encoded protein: CASSLYQGPNQETQYF.

CDR3 in amino acids: CASSEGTTDTQYF. CDR3 coding DNA: TGCGCCAGCAGTGAGGGCACCACAGATACGCAGTATTTT. J is TRBJ2-3 and V is TRBV10-1; no firm D call. The CDR3 has 13 amino acids. Trimming left V 2 bases short and J 2 bases short, with 5 bases between. The germline V gene has CDR1 WNHNN and CDR2 SYGVQD (reference sequence).

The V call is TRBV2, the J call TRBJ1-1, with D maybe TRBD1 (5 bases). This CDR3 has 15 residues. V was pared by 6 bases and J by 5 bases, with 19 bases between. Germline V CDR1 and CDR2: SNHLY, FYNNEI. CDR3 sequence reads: CASRSPISGRTEAFF. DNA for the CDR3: TGTGCCAGCAGAAGTCCAATATCAGGGAGGACTGAAGCTTTCTTT.

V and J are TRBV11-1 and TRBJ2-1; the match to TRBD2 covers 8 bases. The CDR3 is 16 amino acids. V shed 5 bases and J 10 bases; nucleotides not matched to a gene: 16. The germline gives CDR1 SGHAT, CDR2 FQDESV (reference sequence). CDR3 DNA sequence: TGTGCCAGCAGCGCCTCTCGGGGGGGGCTAACATTGGAGCAGTTCTTC. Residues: CASSASRGGLTLEQFF.

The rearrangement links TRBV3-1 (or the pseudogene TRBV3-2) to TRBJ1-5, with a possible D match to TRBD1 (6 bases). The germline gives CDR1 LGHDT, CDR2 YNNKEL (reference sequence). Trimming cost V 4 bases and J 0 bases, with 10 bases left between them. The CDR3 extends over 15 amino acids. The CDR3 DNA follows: TGTGCCAGCAGCCGCCAGGGGTATAGCAATCAGCCCCAGCATTTT. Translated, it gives CASSRQGYSNQPQHF.

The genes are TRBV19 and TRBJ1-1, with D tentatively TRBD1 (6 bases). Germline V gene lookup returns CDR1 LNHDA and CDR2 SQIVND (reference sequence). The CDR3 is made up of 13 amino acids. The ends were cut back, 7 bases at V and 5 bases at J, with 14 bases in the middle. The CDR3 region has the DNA TGTGCCAGTATAAGGACAGCGGGAACTGAAGCTTTCTTT. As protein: CASIRTAGTEAFF.

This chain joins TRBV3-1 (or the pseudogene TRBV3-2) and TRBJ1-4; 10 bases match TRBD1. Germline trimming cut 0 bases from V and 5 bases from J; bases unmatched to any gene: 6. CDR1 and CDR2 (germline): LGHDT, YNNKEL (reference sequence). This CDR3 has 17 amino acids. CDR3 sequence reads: CASSQDGTGVSNEKLFF. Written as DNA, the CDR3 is TGTGCCAGCAGCCAAGATGGGACAGGGGTATCCAATGAAAAACTGTTTTTT.

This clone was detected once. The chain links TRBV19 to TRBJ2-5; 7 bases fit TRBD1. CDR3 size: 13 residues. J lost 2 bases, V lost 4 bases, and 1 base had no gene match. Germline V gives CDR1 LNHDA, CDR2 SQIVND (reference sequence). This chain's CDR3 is CASSTTGQETQYF. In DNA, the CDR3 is TGTGCCAGTAGTACGACAGGGCAAGAGACCCAGTACTTC.

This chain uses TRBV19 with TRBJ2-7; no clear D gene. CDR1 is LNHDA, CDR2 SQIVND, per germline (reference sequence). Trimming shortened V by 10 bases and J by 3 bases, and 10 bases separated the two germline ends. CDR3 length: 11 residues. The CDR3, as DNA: TGTGCCATCGGAGACCACTACGAGCAGTACTTC. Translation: CAIGDHYEQYF.

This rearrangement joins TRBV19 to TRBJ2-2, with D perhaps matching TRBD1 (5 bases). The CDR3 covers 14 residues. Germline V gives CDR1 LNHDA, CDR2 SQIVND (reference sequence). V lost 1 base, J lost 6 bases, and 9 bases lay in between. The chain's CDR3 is CASSIGGAAGELFF. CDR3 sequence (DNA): TGTGCCAGTAGTATAGGGGGCGCGGCCGGGGAGCTGTTTTTT.

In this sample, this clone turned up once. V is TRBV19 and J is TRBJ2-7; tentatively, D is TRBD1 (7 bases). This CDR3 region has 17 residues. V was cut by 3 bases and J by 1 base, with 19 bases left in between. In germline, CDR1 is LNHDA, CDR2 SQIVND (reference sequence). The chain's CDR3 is CASSIWDSGTASYEQYF. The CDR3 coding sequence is TGTGCCAGTAGTATTTGGGACTCCGGGACAGCTTCCTACGAGCAGTACTTC.

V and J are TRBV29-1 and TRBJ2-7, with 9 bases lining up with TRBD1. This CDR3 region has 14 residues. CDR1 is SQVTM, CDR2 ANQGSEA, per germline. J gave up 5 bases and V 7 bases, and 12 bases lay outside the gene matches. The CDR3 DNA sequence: TGCAGCGCTCGAACAGGGGGCGCGTACAACGAGCAGTACTTC. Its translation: CSARTGGAYNEQYF.

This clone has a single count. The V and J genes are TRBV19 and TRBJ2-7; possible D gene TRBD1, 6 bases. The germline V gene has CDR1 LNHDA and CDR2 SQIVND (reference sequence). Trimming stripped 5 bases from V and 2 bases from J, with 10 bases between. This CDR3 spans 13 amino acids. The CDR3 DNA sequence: TGTGCCAGTAGTTTGGACAGAACCTACGAGCAGTACTTC. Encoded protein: CASSLDRTYEQYF.

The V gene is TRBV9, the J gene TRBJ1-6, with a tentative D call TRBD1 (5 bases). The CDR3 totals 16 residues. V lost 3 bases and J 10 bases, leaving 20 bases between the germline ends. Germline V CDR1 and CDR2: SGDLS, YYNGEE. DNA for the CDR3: TGTGCCAGCAGCGCTGCGGCAGGGTCCGCGTACTCACCCCTCCACTTT. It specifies CASSAAAGSAYSPLHF.

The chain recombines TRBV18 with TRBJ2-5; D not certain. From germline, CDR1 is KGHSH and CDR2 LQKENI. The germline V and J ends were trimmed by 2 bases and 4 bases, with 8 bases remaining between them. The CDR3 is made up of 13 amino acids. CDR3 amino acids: CASSPAPGETQYF. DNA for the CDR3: TGTGCCAGCTCACCAGCGCCAGGAGAGACCCAGTACTTC.

This CDR3 is CASSLSGQRVQPQHF. The CDR3 region has the DNA TGTGCCAGCAGCTTATCGGGACAGAGGGTTCAGCCCCAGCATTTT. The chain links TRBV7-8 to TRBJ1-5; TRBD1 aligns across 7 bases. V was pared by 2 bases and J by 6 bases, with 7 bases of the junction left unmatched. CDR3 size: 15 residues. Looked up from germline, CDR1 is SGHVS and CDR2 is FQNEAQ.

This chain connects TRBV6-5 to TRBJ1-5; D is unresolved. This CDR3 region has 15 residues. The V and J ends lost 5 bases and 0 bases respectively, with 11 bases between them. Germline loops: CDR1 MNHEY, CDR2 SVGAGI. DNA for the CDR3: TGTGCCAGCAGTACGCGGGCCCCTAGCAATCAGCCCCAGCATTTT. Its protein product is CASSTRAPSNQPQHF.

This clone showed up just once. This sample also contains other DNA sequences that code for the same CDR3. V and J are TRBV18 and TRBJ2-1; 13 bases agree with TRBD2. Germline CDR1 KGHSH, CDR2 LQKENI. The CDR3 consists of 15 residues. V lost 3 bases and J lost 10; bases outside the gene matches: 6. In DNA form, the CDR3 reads TGTGCCAGCTCACCTGGACTAGCGGGAGAGGGAGAGCAGTTCTTC. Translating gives CASSPGLAGEGEQFF.

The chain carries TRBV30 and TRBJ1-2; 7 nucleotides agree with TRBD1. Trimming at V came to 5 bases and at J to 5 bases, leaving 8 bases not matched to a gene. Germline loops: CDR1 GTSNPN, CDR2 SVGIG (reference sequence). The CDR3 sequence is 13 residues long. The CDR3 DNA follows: TGTGCCTGGGGGAGGGACAGACCTTATGGCTACACCTTC. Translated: CAWGRDRPYGYTF.

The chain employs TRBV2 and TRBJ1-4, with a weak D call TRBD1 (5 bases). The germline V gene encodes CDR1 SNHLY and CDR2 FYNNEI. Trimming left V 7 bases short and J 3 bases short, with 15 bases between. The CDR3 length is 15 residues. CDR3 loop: CASTSYGGANEKLFF. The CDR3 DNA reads TGTGCCAGCACCTCCTACGGGGGAGCTAATGAAAAACTGTTTTTT.

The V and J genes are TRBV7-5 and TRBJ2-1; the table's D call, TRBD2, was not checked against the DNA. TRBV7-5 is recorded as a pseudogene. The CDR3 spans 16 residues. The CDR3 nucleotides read TGTGTCAGAAGCCCCAGGACTAGCGGGAAAAAGGGTGAGCAGTTCTTC. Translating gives CVRSPRTSGKKGEQFF.

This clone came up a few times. The CDR3: CASGIGGKETQYF. In DNA, the CDR3 is TGTGCCAGCGGTATAGGAGGAAAAGAGACCCAGTACTTC. This chain uses TRBV6-5 with TRBJ2-5; D may be TRBD2 (5 bases). This CDR3 region has 13 residues. Germline V gene sequence: CDR1 MNHEY, CDR2 SVGAGI. The V end was cut by 8 bases, the J end by 3 bases, with 13 bases between.

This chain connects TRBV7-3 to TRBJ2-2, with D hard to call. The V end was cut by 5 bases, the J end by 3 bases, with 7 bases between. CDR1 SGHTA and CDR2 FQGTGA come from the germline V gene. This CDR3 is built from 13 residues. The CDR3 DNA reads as TGTGCCAGCAGCGGCCAACACACCGGGGAGCTGTTTTTT. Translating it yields CASSGQHTGELFF.

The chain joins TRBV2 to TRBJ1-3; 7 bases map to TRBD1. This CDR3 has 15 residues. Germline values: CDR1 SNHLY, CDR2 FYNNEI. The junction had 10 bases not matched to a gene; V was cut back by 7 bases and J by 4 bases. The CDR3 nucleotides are TGTGCCAGCATTGACAGGGAAAGCGCCGGAAACACCATATATTTT. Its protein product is CASIDRESAGNTIYF.